This T cell receptor (beta chain) was documented in a study of regulatory T cells in long-lasting Graves disease. General study findings and limits: The study found lower TCR diversity in persistent Graves' patients than in newly diagnosed ones. Persistent cases favored TRBV28, TRBJ1-2 and TRBJ2-5.

The TCR beta library used iRepertoire HTBI primers with Arm-PCR amplification of CDR3. TCRdb analysed the multiplex PCR reads with MiXCR anew, one entry per CDR3 protein. Of 400,000 to 500,000 distinct CDR3 sequences listed, about 16% are singletons. Trimming at V came to 5 bases and at J to 0 bases, leaving 4 bases not matched to a gene. Germline lookup yields CDR1 KGHDR and CDR2 SFDVKD. This CDR3 has 17 residues. Time point noted: newly diagnosed GD, antithyroid drugs for less than 3 months. PBMC-derived RNA was used for the TCR library. This clonotype came up many times. Its antigen is not known. These data also formed part of another study, on T cells in Graves' hyperthyroidism and ophthalmopathy. That source notes: In the first-round RT-PCR of the TCR CDR3, the HTBI primer set was used.

This chain uses TRBV24-1 with TRBJ2-3; 13 bases map to TRBD2. The sample consisted of peripheral blood mononuclear cells (PBMCs), taken at new diagnosis, from a patient treated with antithyroid drugs. The clonotype was recovered from a woman younger than 35 with Graves disease. The CDR3 DNA reads TGTGCCACCAGTGGCTTACTAGCGGGAGGGAGCACAGATACGCAGTATTTT. Translation gives CATSGLLAGGSTDTQYF.